The 25 T cell receptor beta chains in this list originate from one sample, sequenced in a study of blood T cell repertoires in COVID-19 (TCRdb year 2020). Library prep was done by the immunoSEQ multiplex PCR assay. This is the immuneACCESS table as TCRdb keeps it, with only in-frame sequences that have V and J called. A part of the clones is gone; compared with another copy, unresolved V genes explain less than half, and the rest is unexplained. The sample includes 70,000 to 95,000 clones, with 88% observed a single time. Around 6.6% of the sample is taken by the ten largest. Sequencing used peripheral blood. Source of these receptors: a man between 65 and 80 years old with acute or convalescent COVID-19.

The chain links TRBV11-3 to TRBJ2-2; 8 bases fit TRBD2. From germline, CDR1 is SGHNT and CDR2 YENEEA. The trim removed 5 bases at V and 2 bases at J, leaving 7 bases unmatched. The CDR3 runs 16 residues. CDR3 sequence (DNA): TGTGCCAGCAGCAACCCCCGGGGGGGAAACACCGGGGAGCTGTTTTTT. Protein product: CASSNPRGGNTGELFF. Together with reference TRBV11-3 and TRBJ2-2, the CDR3 gives the full variable domain: EAGVVQSPRYKIIEKKQPVAFWCNPISGHNTLYWYLQNLGQGPELLIRYENEEAVDDSQLPKDRFSAERLKGVDSTLKIQPAELGDSAVYLCASSNPRGGNTGELFFGEGSRLTVL.

This clone was recorded only once. This chain connects TRBV7-2 to TRBJ2-7; 7 nucleotides match TRBD1. The J segment lost 3 bases and the V segment lost 0 bases, leaving 8 bases of the junction unmatched. The CDR3 is 16 residues long. Germline loops: CDR1 SGHTA, CDR2 FQGNSA. In DNA, the CDR3 is TGTGCCAGCAGCTTAGCGTCGGGACAGCCAGTCTACGAGCAGTACTTC. Translating gives CASSLASGQPVYEQYF.

The V and J genes are TRBV19 and TRBJ1-4, with 7 nucleotides matching TRBD1. V trimming: 5 bases; J trimming: 4 bases; junction bases outside the gene matches: 7. The CDR3 contains 15 residues. Looked up from germline, CDR1 is LNHDA and CDR2 is SQIVND (reference sequence). The CDR3 DNA sequence: TGTGCCAGTAGTGCTCGGCAGGGGGTTAATGAAAAACTGTTTTTT. It encodes CASSARQGVNEKLFF.

The CDR3 DNA is TGCAGCGTTGAAGCCTTTTCCCGGGACAGGGGGCTTTATGGCTACACCTTC. It translates to CSVEAFSRDRGLYGYTF. J is TRBJ1-2 and V is TRBV29-1; 12 bases fit TRBD1. The CDR3 runs 17 residues. J was trimmed by 5 bases and V by 1 base; bases with no gene match: 11. Per the germline V gene, CDR1 is SQVTM and CDR2 is ANQGSEA.

The J gene is TRBJ2-4, the V gene TRBV6-5; perhaps TRBD2 as D (6 bases). The CDR3 runs 13 residues. CDR1 is MNHEY and CDR2 is SVGAGI in the germline V gene. The CDR3 spells CVSGGVPKNIQYF. CDR3 in DNA: TGTGTTAGCGGCGGGGTTCCCAAAAACATTCAGTACTTC.

V and J are TRBV5-4 and TRBJ2-1; possible D gene TRBD2, 6 bases. Germline CDR1 reads SGHNT; CDR2 reads YYREEE (reference sequence). The CDR3 covers 13 residues. Trimming shortened V by 1 base and J by 7 bases, and 9 bases separated the two germline ends. This CDR3 reads CASSLNGGNEQFF. The CDR3 bases are TGTGCCAGCAGCTTGAATGGAGGGAATGAGCAGTTCTTC.

The V gene is TRBV18, the J gene TRBJ1-5, with D maybe TRBD1 (6 bases). The CDR3 is 15 amino acids. Germline loops: CDR1 KGHSH, CDR2 LQKENI. V was shortened by 2 bases and J by 1 base, with 9 bases between the two germline ends. CDR3 protein: CASSPTGISNQPQHF. CDR3 DNA sequence: TGTGCCAGCTCACCAACAGGGATAAGCAATCAGCCCCAGCATTTT.

This sequence joins TRBV24-1 and TRBJ1-5, with D hard to call. From germline, CDR1 is KGHDR and CDR2 SFDVKD. V was clipped by 2 bases and J by 0 bases, with 4 bases between them. This CDR3 is built from 14 residues. The CDR3 nucleotides read TGTGCCACCAGTGATTCGTATAGCAATCAGCCCCAGCATTTT. It is translated as CATSDSYSNQPQHF.

This clone was detected only a few times. This sequence joins TRBV19 and TRBJ2-1; 9 positions match TRBD2. V was clipped by 2 bases and J by 0 bases; unmatched bases: 11. The V gene's germline CDR1 is LNHDA and CDR2 SQIVND (reference sequence). This CDR3 spans 19 amino acids. Here the CDR3 reads CASSIRPSGAISSYNEQFF. Written as DNA, the CDR3 is TGTGCCAGTAGTATACGCCCTAGCGGGGCGATTAGCTCCTACAATGAGCAGTTCTTC.

The rearrangement joins TRBV11-1 to TRBJ1-1, with D hard to call. Trimming shortened V by 5 bases and J by 7 bases, and 8 bases separated the two germline ends. Germline V gene data show CDR1 as SGHAT and CDR2 as FQDESV (reference sequence). The CDR3 covers 11 residues. The CDR3 here is CASSRFGEAFF. For the CDR3, the DNA is TGTGCCAGCAGCCGATTCGGTGAAGCTTTCTTT.

This chain joins TRBV19 and TRBJ2-3; a weak D match, TRBD1 (5 bases). Per the germline V gene, CDR1 is LNHDA and CDR2 is SQIVND (reference sequence). V was shortened by 7 bases and J by 2 bases, with 16 bases between the two germline ends. This CDR3 comprises 15 residues. This CDR3 is CASTPAGNPTDTQYF. For the CDR3, the DNA is TGTGCCAGTACCCCCGCAGGGAATCCCACAGATACGCAGTATTTT.

V usage is TRBV21-1 and J usage is TRBJ1-5; the listed D gene, TRBD1, was not tested against the DNA. TRBV21-1 is tagged as a pseudogene. The CDR3 is made up of 17 amino acids. CDR3 residues: CASSKDSKGQQSYPQHF. CDR3 nucleotide sequence: TGTGCCAGCAGCAAAGACTCTAAGGGACAGCAAAGCTATCCCCAGCATTTT.

The V and J genes are TRBV5-1 and TRBJ2-1; no clear D gene. The V and J ends lost 2 bases and 0 bases respectively, with 9 bases between them. This CDR3 comprises 15 residues. From germline, CDR1 is SGHRS and CDR2 YFSETQ. Here the CDR3 DNA reads TGCGCCAGCAGCTTAGGCGGTAGCTCCTACAATGAGCAGTTCTTC. Encoded protein: CASSLGGSSYNEQFF. Using reference TRBV5-1 and TRBJ2-1 for the parts outside the CDR3, the full variable domain is KAGVTQTPRYLIKTRGQQVTLSCSPISGHRSVSWYQQTPGQGLQFLFEYFSETQRNKGNFPGRFSGRQFSNSRSEMNVSTLELGDSALYLCASSLGGSSYNEQFFGPGTRLTVL.

Only a few counts were recorded for this clone. The J gene is TRBJ1-4, the V gene TRBV3-1 (or the pseudogene TRBV3-2); 8 bases are shared with TRBD1. CDR3 length: 15 amino acids. Trimming took 3 bases from V and 4 from J; bases not matched to a gene: 4. Germline values: CDR1 LGHDT, CDR2 YNNKEL (reference sequence). CDR3 nucleotides: TGTGCCAGCAGCCAGCAGACAGGGGTTAATGAAAAACTGTTTTTT. It yields the protein CASSQQTGVNEKLFF.

The chain combines TRBV5-1 with TRBJ2-2; 9 bases are a match to TRBD1. The CDR3 consists of 15 residues. Germline-derived CDR1 and CDR2 are SGHRS and YFSETQ. With V trimmed by 4 bases and J by 6 bases, 7 bases remained unmatched. The DNA for the CDR3 is TGCGCCAGCAGCAGAAACAGGGGGCAGGCCGGGGAGCTGTTTTTT. Protein sequence: CASSRNRGQAGELFF.

V usage is TRBV2 and J usage is TRBJ1-1; D is unresolved. The length of the CDR3 is 15 residues. Germline CDR1 SNHLY, CDR2 FYNNEI. Trimming removed 2 bases at V and 3 bases at J, with 13 bases between. The CDR3 loop is CASSEPKGVHTEAFF. The CDR3 DNA follows: TGTGCCAGCAGTGAACCCAAGGGAGTGCACACTGAAGCTTTCTTT.

The genes are TRBV6-5 and TRBJ2-7, with D unresolved. The V end lost 5 bases, the J end lost 3 bases, and 11 bases lay between the germline ends. This CDR3 region has 13 residues. The germline V gene has CDR1 MNHEY and CDR2 SVGAGI. In DNA, the CDR3 is TGTGCCAGCAGTCTTAGTGCGGTCTACGAGCAGTACTTC. It yields the protein CASSLSAVYEQYF.

The CDR3 loop reads CASSQGQGAHLGTEAFF. Here the CDR3 DNA reads TGCGCCAGCAGCCAGGGACAGGGGGCCCATCTGGGCACTGAAGCTTTCTTT. This chain connects TRBV4-1 to TRBJ1-1; 12 bases match TRBD1. J was trimmed by 4 bases and V by 3 bases; bases with no gene match: 9. Germline values: CDR1 MGHRA, CDR2 YSYEKL. The CDR3 consists of 17 residues.

V and J are TRBV10-3 and TRBJ1-5; perhaps TRBD1 as D (6 bases). Germline loops: CDR1 ENHRY, CDR2 SYGVKD. This CDR3 is 12 amino acids long. The germline V and J ends were trimmed by 8 bases and 3 bases, with 8 bases remaining between them. The CDR3 here is CAISGANQPQHF. The CDR3 DNA reads as TGTGCCATCTCAGGGGCCAATCAGCCCCAGCATTTT.

This rearrangement joins TRBV7-2 to TRBJ2-3, with D possibly matching TRBD2 (5 bases). Trimming took off 5 bases at V and 6 bases at J, with 18 bases between the two ends. Germline V CDR1 and CDR2: SGHTA, FQGNSA. The CDR3 is 15 residues long. CDR3 in amino acids: CASSPRGGPGDTQYF. For the CDR3, the DNA is TGTGCCAGCAGCCCACGGGGTGGCCCCGGGGATACGCAGTATTTT.

J is TRBJ1-1 and V is TRBV18, with 9 bases matching TRBD1. Looked up from germline, CDR1 is KGHSH and CDR2 is LQKENI. After removal of 3 bases from V and 4 bases from J, the junction contained 3 bases not matched to a gene. The CDR3 runs to 14 residues. The CDR3: CASSPGTGRTEAFF. For the CDR3, the DNA is TGTGCCAGCTCACCGGGGACAGGGCGCACTGAAGCTTTCTTT.

V is TRBV9 and J is TRBJ1-4; D is undetermined. From germline, CDR1 is SGDLS and CDR2 YYNGEE. Deletions cut 1 base from V and 4 bases from J, with 14 bases between. CDR3 length equals 16 residues. CDR3 residues: CASSVFSSFFNEKLFF. In DNA, the CDR3 is TGTGCCAGCAGCGTATTTTCCTCCTTCTTTAATGAAAAACTGTTTTTT.

The chain recombines TRBV11-2 with TRBJ2-7; D remains ambiguous. The V end lost 8 bases, the J end lost 3 bases, and 11 bases lay between the germline ends. The CDR3 length is 12 residues. CDR1 SGHAT and CDR2 FQNNGV come from the germline V gene. As DNA, the CDR3 is TGTGCCAGCGGCTCCCTATACTACGAGCAGTACTTC. It encodes CASGSLYYEQYF. Full variable domain (outside the CDR3, taken from reference TRBV11-2 and TRBJ2-7): EAGVAQSPRYKIIEKRQSVAFWCNPISGHATLYWYQQILGQGPKLLIQFQNNGVVDDSQLPKDRFSAERLKGVDSTLKIQPAKLEDSAVYLCASGSLYYEQYFGPGTRLTVT.

The chain couples TRBV15 to TRBJ2-6; 8 nucleotides line up with TRBD2. After removal of 3 bases from V and 0 bases from J, the junction contained 1 base not matched to a gene. The germline CDR1 and CDR2 sequences are LNHNV and YYDKDF (reference sequence). The length of the CDR3 is 16 residues. Here the CDR3 reads CATSSGRASGANVLTF. The CDR3 nucleotides read TGTGCCACCAGCAGCGGGAGGGCCTCTGGGGCCAACGTCCTGACTTTC. The variable domain in full, with the rest retrieved from reference TRBV15 and TRBJ2-6, is DAMVIQNPRYQVTQFGKPVTLSCSQTLNHNVMYWYQQKSSQAPKLLFHYYDKDFNNEADTPDNFQSRRPNTSFCFLDIRSPGLGDTAMYLCATSSGRASGANVLTFGAGSRLTVL.

This rearrangement joins TRBV28 to TRBJ2-3; possible D gene TRBD2, 5 bases. Germline lookup yields CDR1 MDHEN and CDR2 SYDVKM. This CDR3 is 14 amino acids long. V was clipped by 6 bases and J by 2 bases, with 12 bases between them. CDR3 sequence reads: CASSLGLTTDTQYF. The CDR3 DNA follows: TGTGCCAGCAGCCTCGGACTCACCACAGATACGCAGTATTTT.